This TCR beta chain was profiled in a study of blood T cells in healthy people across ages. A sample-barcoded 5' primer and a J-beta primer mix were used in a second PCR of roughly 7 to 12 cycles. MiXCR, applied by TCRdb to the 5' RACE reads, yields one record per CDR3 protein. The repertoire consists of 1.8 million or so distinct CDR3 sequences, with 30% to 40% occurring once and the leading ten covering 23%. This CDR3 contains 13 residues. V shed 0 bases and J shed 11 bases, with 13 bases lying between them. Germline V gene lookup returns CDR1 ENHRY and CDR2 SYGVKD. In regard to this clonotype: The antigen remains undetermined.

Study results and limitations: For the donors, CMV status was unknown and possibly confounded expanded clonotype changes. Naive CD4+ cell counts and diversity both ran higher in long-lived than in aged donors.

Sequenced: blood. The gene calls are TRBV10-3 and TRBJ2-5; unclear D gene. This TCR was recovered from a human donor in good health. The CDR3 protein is CAISESPGLEQYF. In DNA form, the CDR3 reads TGTGCCATCAGTGAGTCGCCTGGGCTTGAGCAGTACTTC.